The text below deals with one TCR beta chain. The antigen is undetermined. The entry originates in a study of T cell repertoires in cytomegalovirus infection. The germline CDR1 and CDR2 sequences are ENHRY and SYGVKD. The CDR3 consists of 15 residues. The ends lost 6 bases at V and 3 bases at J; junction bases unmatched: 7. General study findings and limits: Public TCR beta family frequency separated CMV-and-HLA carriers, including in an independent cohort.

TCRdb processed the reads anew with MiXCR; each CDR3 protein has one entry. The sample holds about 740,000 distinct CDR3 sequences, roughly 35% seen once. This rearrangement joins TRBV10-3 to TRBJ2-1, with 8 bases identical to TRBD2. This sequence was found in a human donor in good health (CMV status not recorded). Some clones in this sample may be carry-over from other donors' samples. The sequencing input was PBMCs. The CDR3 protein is CAISHTGTSYNEQFF. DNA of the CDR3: TGTGCCATCAGCCATACCGGGACTAGCTACAATGAGCAGTTCTTC.